This TCR beta chain is drawn from a study of cytomegalovirus exposure and HLA in healthy donors. Study information: Both the roughly 120 validation repertoires and the 550 to 750 first-cohort repertoires used the same platform, as reported by a later analysis. Study-level results: Testing in vitro showed a few CMV-associated chains specific for CMV antigens. The authors enumerated over 150 TCR beta chains as linked to cytomegalovirus.

Using immunoSEQ multiplex PCR, the repertoire was profiled, and TCRdb retains in-frame clones only, with some absent. The sample holds roughly 260,000 clones; just under 90% are singletons and the top ten take 2% to 3%. Details on this clone: Antigen unknown.

V was shortened by 5 bases and J by 2 bases, with 21 bases between the two germline ends. The CDR3 runs 17 residues. Germline CDR1 is MNHEY and CDR2 is SMNVEV (reference sequence). The clonotype was recovered from a young man in good health and CMV-seronegative. Sequenced sample: PBMCs. This chain connects TRBV27 to TRBJ2-5; tentatively, D is TRBD2 (5 bases). CDR3 nucleotide sequence: TGTGCCAGCAGTAGCCGGTCAATTGCGGGCGCTCAAGAGACCCAGTACTTC. Protein product: CASSSRSIAGAQETQYF.